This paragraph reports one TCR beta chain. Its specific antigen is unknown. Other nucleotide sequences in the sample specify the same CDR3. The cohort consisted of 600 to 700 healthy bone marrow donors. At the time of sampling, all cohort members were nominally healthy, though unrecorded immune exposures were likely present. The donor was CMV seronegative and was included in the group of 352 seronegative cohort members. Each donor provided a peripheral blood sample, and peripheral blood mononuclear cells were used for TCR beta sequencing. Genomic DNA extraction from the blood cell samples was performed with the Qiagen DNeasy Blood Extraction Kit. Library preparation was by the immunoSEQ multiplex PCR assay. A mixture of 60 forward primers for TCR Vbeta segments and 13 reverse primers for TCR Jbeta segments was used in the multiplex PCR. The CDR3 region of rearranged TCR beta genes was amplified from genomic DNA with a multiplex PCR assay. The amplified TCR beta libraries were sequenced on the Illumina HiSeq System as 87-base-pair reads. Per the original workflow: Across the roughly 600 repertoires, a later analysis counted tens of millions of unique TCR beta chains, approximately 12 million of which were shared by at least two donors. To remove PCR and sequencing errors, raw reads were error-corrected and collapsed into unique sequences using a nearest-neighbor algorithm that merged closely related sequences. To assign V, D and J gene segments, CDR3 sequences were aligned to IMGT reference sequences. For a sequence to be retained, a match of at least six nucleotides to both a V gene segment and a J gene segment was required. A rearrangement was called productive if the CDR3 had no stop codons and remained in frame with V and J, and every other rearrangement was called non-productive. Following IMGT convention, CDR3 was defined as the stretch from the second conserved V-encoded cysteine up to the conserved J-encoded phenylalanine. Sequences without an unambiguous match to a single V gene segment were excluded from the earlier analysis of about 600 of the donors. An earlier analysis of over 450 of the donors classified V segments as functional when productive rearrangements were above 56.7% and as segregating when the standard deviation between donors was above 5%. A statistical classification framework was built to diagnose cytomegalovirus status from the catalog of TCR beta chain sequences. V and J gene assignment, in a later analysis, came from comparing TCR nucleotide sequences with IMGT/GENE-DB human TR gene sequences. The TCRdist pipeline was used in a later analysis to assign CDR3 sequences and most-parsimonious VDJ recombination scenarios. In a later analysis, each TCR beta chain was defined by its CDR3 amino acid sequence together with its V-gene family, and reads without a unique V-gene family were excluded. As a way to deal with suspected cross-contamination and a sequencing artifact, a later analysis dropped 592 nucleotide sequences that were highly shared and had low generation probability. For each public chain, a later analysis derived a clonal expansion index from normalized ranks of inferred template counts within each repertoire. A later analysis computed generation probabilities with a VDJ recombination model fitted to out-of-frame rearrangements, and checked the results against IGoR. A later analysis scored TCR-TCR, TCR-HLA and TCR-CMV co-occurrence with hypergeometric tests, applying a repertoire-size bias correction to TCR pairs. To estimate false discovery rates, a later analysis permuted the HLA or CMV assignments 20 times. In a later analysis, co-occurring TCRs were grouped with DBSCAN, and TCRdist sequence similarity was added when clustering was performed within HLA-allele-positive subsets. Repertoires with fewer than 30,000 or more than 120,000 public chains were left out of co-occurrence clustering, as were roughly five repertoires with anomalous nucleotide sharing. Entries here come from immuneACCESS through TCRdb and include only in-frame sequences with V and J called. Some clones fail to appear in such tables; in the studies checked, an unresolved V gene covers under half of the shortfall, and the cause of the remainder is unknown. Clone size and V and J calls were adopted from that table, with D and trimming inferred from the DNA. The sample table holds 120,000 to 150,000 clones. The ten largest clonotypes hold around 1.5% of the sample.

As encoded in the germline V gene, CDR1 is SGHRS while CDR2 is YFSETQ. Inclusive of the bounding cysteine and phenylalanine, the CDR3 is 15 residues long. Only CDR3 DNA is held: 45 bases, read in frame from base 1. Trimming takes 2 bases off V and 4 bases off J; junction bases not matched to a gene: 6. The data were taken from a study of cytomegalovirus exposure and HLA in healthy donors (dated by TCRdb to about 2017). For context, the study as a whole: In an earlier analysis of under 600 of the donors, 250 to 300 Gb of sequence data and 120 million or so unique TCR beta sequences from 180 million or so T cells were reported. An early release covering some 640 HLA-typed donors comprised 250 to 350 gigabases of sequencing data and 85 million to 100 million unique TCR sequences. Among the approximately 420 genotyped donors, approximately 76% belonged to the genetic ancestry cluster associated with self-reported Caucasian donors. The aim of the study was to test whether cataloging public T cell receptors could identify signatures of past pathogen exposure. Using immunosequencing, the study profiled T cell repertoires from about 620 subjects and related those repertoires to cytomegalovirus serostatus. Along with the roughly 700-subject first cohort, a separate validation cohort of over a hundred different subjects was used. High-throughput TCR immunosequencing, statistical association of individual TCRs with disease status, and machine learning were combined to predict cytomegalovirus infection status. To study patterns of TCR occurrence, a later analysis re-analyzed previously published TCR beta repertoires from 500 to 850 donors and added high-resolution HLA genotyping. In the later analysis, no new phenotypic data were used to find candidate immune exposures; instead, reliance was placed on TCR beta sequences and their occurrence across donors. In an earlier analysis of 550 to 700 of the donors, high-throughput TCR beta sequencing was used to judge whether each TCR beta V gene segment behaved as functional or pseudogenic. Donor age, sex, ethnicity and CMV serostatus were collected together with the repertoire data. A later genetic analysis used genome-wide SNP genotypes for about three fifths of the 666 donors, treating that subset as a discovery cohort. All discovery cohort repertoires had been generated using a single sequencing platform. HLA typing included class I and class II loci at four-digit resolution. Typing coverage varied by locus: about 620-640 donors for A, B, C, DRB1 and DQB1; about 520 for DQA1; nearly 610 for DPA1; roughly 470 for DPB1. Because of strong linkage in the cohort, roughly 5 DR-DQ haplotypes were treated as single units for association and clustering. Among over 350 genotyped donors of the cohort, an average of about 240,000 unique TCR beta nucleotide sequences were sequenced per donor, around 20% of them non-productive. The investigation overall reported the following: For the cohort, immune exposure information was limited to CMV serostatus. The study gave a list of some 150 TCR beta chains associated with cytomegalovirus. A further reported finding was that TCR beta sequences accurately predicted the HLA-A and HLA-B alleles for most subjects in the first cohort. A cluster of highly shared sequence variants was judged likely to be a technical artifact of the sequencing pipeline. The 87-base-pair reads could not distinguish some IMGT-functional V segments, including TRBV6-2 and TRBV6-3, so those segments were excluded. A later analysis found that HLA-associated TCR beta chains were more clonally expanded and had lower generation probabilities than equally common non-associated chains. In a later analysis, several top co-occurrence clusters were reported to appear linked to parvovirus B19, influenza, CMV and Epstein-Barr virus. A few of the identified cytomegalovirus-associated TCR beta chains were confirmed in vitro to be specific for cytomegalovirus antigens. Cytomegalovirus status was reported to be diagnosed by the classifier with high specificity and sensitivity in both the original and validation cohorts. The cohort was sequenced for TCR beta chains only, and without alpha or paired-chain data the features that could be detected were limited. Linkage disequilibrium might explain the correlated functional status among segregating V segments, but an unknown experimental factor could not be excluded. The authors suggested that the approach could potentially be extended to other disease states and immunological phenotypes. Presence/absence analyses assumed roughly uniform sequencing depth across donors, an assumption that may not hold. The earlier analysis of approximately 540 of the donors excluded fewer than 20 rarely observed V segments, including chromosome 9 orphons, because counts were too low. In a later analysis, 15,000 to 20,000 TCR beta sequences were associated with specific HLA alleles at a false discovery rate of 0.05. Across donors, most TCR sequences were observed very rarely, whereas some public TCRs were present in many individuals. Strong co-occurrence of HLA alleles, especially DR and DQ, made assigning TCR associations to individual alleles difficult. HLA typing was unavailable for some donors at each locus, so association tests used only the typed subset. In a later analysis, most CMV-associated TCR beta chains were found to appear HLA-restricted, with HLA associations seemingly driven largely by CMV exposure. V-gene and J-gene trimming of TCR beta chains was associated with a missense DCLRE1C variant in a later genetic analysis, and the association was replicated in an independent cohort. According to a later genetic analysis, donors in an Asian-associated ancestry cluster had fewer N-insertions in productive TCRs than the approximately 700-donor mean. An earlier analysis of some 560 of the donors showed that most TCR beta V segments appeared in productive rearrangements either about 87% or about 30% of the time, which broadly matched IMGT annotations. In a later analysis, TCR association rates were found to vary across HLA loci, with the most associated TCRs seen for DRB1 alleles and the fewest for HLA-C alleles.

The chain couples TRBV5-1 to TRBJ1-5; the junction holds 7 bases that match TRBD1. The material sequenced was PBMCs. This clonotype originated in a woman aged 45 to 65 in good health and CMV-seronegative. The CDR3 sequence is CASSLLGGRNQPQHF. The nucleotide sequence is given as TGCGCCAGCAGCTTACTAGGGGGCAGAAATCAGCCCCAGCATTTT.